Below are 32 T cell receptor beta chains sequenced from a single sample in a study of T cell repertoires and HLA-DP antigens. The antigens these receptors bind are not known. Only in-frame clones appear in the TCRdb table, and some are missing; sequencing was by immunoSEQ multiplex PCR. The data show about 73,000 clones, around three quarters seen once. The sequenced sample was CD4+ T cells from PBMCs. The origin of the receptors is a man between 60 and 75 years old in good health and CMV-seronegative.

The rearrangement joins TRBV5-6 to TRBJ1-1, with TRBD1 as a possible D gene (5 bases). Germline CDR1 SGHDT, CDR2 YYEEEE. The CDR3 is 14 amino acids. V was pared by 2 bases and J by 0 bases, with 8 bases between. The CDR3 DNA reads as TGTGCCAGCAGCTTTCCGGGGGTGAACACTGAAGCTTTCTTT. Translated, it gives CASSFPGVNTEAFF.

The table lists this clone with a few counts. The chain links TRBV19 to TRBJ2-4, with D possibly called TRBD1 or TRBD2 (6 bases each). The CDR3 length is 16 residues. Trimming took 2 bases from V and 8 from J, leaving 19 bases between them. Germline values: CDR1 LNHDA, CDR2 SQIVND (reference sequence). The chain's CDR3 is CASSIRGDSTGDIQYF. Here the CDR3 DNA reads TGTGCCAGTAGTATAAGGGGGGACTCTACCGGGGACATTCAGTACTTC.

The chain joins TRBV21-1 to TRBJ2-7; TRBD2 is the table's D call, not checked against the DNA. TRBV21-1 is a listed pseudogene. CDR3 size: 16 residues. CDR3 in DNA: TGTGCCAGCAGCATCCCGGGACTAGAAGGATCCTACGAGCAGTACGTC. Protein product: CASSIPGLEGSYEQYV.

This clone was picked up many times. Other DNA sequences in the same sample also yield this CDR3. CDR3 amino acids: CACRPSGNTIYF. DNA for the CDR3: TGTGCCTGCCGGCCCTCTGGAAACACCATATATTTT. The J gene is TRBJ1-3, the V gene TRBV30; D unresolved. Trimming pared 6 bases from V and 0 bases from J, leaving 6 bases between. CDR3 length: 12 residues. CDR1 and CDR2 (germline): GTSNPN, SVGIG (reference sequence).

The J gene is TRBJ1-1, the V gene TRBV6-1; no clear D. V lost 5 bases and J 5 bases, leaving 12 bases between the germline ends. The CDR3 is made up of 13 amino acids. The germline V gene has CDR1 MNHNS and CDR2 SASEGT. The CDR3 nucleotides read TGTGCCAGCAGTTGGAGGGTTCGGACTGAAGCTTTCTTT. It encodes CASSWRVRTEAFF.

This rearrangement joins TRBV13 to TRBJ2-5; no firm D call. Trimming left V 1 base short and J 5 bases short, with 5 bases between. The CDR3 runs 12 residues. Per germline, CDR1 PRHDT and CDR2 FYEKMQ (reference sequence). This CDR3 is CASSLDRETQYF. CDR3 coding DNA: TGTGCCAGCAGCTTAGATCGGGAGACCCAGTACTTC. Variable domain in full (rest from reference TRBV13 and TRBJ2-5): AAGVIQSPRHLIKEKRETATLKCYPIPRHDTVYWYQQGPGQDPQFLISFYEKMQSDKGSIPDRFSAQQFSDYHSELNMSSLELGDSALYFCASSLDRETQYFGPGTRLLVL.

This clone came up once. CDR3 amino acids: CSVPDRGLYNEQFF. Here the CDR3 DNA reads TGCAGCGTTCCGGACAGGGGGTTATACAATGAGCAGTTCTTC. The rearrangement links TRBV29-1 to TRBJ2-1; 10 nucleotides line up with TRBD1. Germline CDR1 SQVTM, CDR2 ANQGSEA. Germline trimming cut 5 bases from V and 4 bases from J; bases unmatched to any gene: 5. This CDR3 comprises 14 residues.

The chain recombines TRBV2 with TRBJ1-3; no clear D. The germline V gene has CDR1 SNHLY and CDR2 FYNNEI. V shed 6 bases and J shed 7 bases, with 19 bases lying between them. This CDR3 region has 15 residues. CDR3 loop: CASRRARSFGNTIYF. CDR3 sequence (DNA): TGTGCCAGCAGGAGGGCCAGGTCCTTCGGGAACACCATATATTTT.

V usage is TRBV19 and J usage is TRBJ1-5, with D perhaps matching TRBD1 (6 bases). The CDR3 has 18 amino acids. The germline V gene has CDR1 LNHDA and CDR2 SQIVND (reference sequence). Trimming shortened V by 6 bases and J by 0 bases, and 21 bases separated the two germline ends. CDR3 sequence: CASRGQPGGVYSNQPQHF. The CDR3 nucleotides read TGTGCCAGTAGAGGACAGCCGGGGGGGGTATATAGCAATCAGCCCCAGCATTTT.

In this sample, this clone turned up many times. J is TRBJ1-3 and V is TRBV19; 9 bases fit TRBD1. After removal of 5 bases from V and 4 bases from J, the junction contained 18 bases not matched to a gene. This CDR3 has 19 amino acids. Germline V lookup: CDR1 LNHDA, CDR2 SQIVND (reference sequence). The CDR3 protein is CASSEPGQGMFTGGNTIYF. Written as DNA, the CDR3 is TGTGCCAGTAGTGAGCCGGGACAGGGAATGTTTACGGGAGGAAACACCATATATTTT.

The V call is TRBV27, the J call TRBJ2-1; TRBD2 matches 7 bases. CDR1 is MNHEY, CDR2 SMNVEV, per germline (reference sequence). V was clipped by 7 bases and J by 1 base; unmatched bases: 22. This CDR3 contains 20 residues. DNA for the CDR3: TGTGCCAGCACCCCGACATGGTTGAGCGCCTCCGGGAGGTCCTACAATGAGCAGTTCTTC. Its translation is CASTPTWLSASGRSYNEQFF.

This sequence joins TRBV7-6 and TRBJ1-1; D is ambiguous. Germline lookup yields CDR1 SGHVS and CDR2 FNYEAQ. With 0 bases removed from V and 1 base from J, the gap between germline ends came to 9 bases. CDR3 length equals 15 residues. CDR3 in amino acids: CASSLAWGSNTEAFF. The CDR3 DNA reads TGTGCCAGCAGCTTAGCTTGGGGATCGAACACTGAAGCTTTCTTT. The whole variable domain, remainder taken from reference TRBV7-6 and TRBJ1-1, is GAGVSQSPRYKVTKRGQDVALRCDPISGHVSLYWYRQALGQGPEFLTYFNYEAQQDKSGLPNDRFSAERPEGSISTLTIQRTEQRDSAMYRCASSLAWGSNTEAFFGQGTRLTVV.

V usage is TRBV6-1 and J usage is TRBJ2-7; 10 bases map to TRBD1. Germline loops: CDR1 MNHNS, CDR2 SASEGT. The CDR3 extends over 16 amino acids. V shed 2 bases and J 3 bases; nucleotides not matched to a gene: 7. CDR3 loop: CASSEQDRGAFYEQYF. CDR3 sequence (DNA): TGTGCCAGCAGTGAACAGGACAGGGGGGCATTCTACGAGCAGTACTTC.

This chain joins TRBV5-5 and TRBJ1-1, with a possible D match to TRBD1 (5 bases). The ends were cut back, 4 bases at V and 0 bases at J, with 10 bases in the middle. Germline-derived CDR1 and CDR2 are SGHKS and YYEKEE (reference sequence). This CDR3 is built from 14 residues. The CDR3 protein is CASSVRGVNTEAFF. The CDR3 coding sequence is TGTGCCAGCAGCGTACGAGGGGTGAACACTGAAGCTTTCTTT.

The rearrangement joins TRBV7-3 to TRBJ2-2; D is unresolved. Germline V gene sequence: CDR1 SGHTA, CDR2 FQGTGA. Trimming took off 5 bases at V and 9 bases at J, with 10 bases between the two ends. The CDR3 has 12 residues. CDR3 in amino acids: CASSIGTRELFF. The CDR3 nucleotides read TGTGCCAGCAGCATTGGAACCCGGGAGCTGTTTTTT.

The chain is built from TRBV6-5 and TRBJ1-2; TRBD1 agrees at 10 bases. Looked up from germline, CDR1 is MNHEY and CDR2 is SVGAGI. The V segment lost 6 bases and the J segment 5 bases; nucleotides outside the gene matches: 9. The CDR3 spans 15 residues. CDR3 amino acids: CASSSGTGDRYGYTF. The CDR3 DNA sequence: TGTGCCAGCAGCTCCGGGACAGGGGACCGATATGGCTACACCTTC.

The V and J genes are TRBV10-3 and TRBJ2-7; 10 positions agree with TRBD1. Losses at the gene ends were 6 bases for V and 2 bases for J; bases not matched to a gene: 4. This CDR3 has 14 amino acids. Germline V CDR1 and CDR2: ENHRY, SYGVKD. The CDR3 sequence: CAIRPGQGTYEQYF. As DNA, the CDR3 is TGTGCCATCAGGCCGGGACAGGGGACCTACGAGCAGTACTTC.

This clone was observed a single time. The V call is TRBV6-1, the J call TRBJ2-3; 10 bases are a match to TRBD2. The CDR3 extends over 14 amino acids. From germline, CDR1 is MNHNS and CDR2 SASEGT. V shed 3 bases and J 4 bases; nucleotides not matched to a gene: 1. The CDR3 region is CASSDSGGADTQYF. In DNA, the CDR3 is TGTGCCAGCAGTGACAGCGGGGGGGCAGATACGCAGTATTTT.

The V and J genes are TRBV4-3 and TRBJ1-3; a possible D gene is TRBD1 (6 bases). The ends were cut back, 0 bases at V and 2 bases at J, with 14 bases in the middle. This CDR3 is built from 17 residues. Germline V gene sequence: CDR1 LGHNA, CDR2 YSLEER. The CDR3 protein is CASSQDPQWGPGNTIYF. The DNA of the CDR3 is TGCGCCAGCAGCCAAGACCCCCAGTGGGGGCCTGGAAACACCATATATTTT.

The chain links TRBV2 to TRBJ1-1; 9 nucleotides agree with TRBD1. CDR1 and CDR2 from the germline V gene are SNHLY and FYNNEI. This CDR3 has 15 residues. Trimming at V came to 4 bases and at J to 4 bases, leaving 7 bases not matched to a gene. CDR3 sequence: CASSGFRTGATEAFF. The CDR3, as DNA: TGTGCCAGCAGTGGGTTCAGGACAGGGGCCACTGAAGCTTTCTTT.

This chain connects TRBV18 to TRBJ2-3; D may be TRBD2 (6 bases). Deletions cut 4 bases from V and 0 bases from J, with 17 bases between. The CDR3 extends over 17 amino acids. Germline CDR1 and CDR2: KGHSH and LQKENI. The CDR3 sequence is CASSRLIAESSTDTQYF. The CDR3 DNA follows: TGTGCCAGCTCACGACTAATAGCGGAGTCTAGCACAGATACGCAGTATTTT.

V is TRBV5-4 and J is TRBJ2-5, with TRBD2 as a possible D gene (5 bases). This CDR3 is 14 amino acids long. Germline V gives CDR1 SGHNT, CDR2 YYREEE (reference sequence). The V end was cut by 3 bases, the J end by 1 base, with 10 bases between. The CDR3 region is CASSSSGFQETQYF. The CDR3 DNA sequence: TGTGCCAGCAGCTCGTCGGGATTCCAAGAGACCCAGTACTTC.

This chain uses TRBV19 with TRBJ2-7; TRBD1 matches 8 bases. Trimming cost V 5 bases and J 0 bases; bases outside gene matches: 0. The CDR3 contains 13 residues. In germline, CDR1 is LNHDA, CDR2 SQIVND (reference sequence). The CDR3 here is CASSQGASYEQYF. CDR3 bases: TGTGCCAGTAGTCAGGGGGCCTCCTACGAGCAGTACTTC.

This chain links TRBV19 with TRBJ2-5; 7 bases are a match to TRBD2. This CDR3 has 15 residues. Germline CDR1 is LNHDA and CDR2 is SQIVND (reference sequence). The J segment lost 5 bases and the V segment lost 4 bases, leaving 10 bases of the junction unmatched. CDR3 region: CASSTGLPGGETQYF. Written as DNA, the CDR3 is TGTGCCAGTAGTACCGGACTACCCGGGGGGGAGACCCAGTACTTC.

DNA of the CDR3: TGTGCCAGCAGCCCCCTAGGGACCCAGGACTACAATGAGCAGTTCTTC. This sequence encodes CASSPLGTQDYNEQFF. The rearrangement links TRBV7-9 to TRBJ2-1; D assignment may be TRBD1 or TRBD2 (5 bases each). Germline lookup yields CDR1 SEHNR and CDR2 FQNEAQ (reference sequence). The V and J ends lost 5 bases and 3 bases respectively, with 17 bases between them. CDR3 size: 16 residues.

V is TRBV4-3 and J is TRBJ2-3, with unresolved D. Trimming shortened V by 1 base and J by 0 bases, and 11 bases separated the two germline ends. Germline V gene lookup returns CDR1 LGHNA and CDR2 YSLEER. The CDR3 is 16 residues long. The CDR3 DNA sequence: TGCGCCAGCAGCCAAGGGGCAGCTCTTAGCACAGATACGCAGTATTTT. Its protein product is CASSQGAALSTDTQYF.

A few counts support this clone. The rearrangement joins TRBV29-1 to TRBJ2-1, with 10 bases fitting TRBD1. CDR3 length: 14 amino acids. With 2 bases clipped from V and 7 bases from J, the junction kept 5 bases outside the gene matches. Germline CDR1 and CDR2: SQVTM and ANQGSEA. The CDR3 nucleotides read TGCAGCGTTGAACATGGGGACAGGGGAAATGAGCAGTTCTTC. Encoded protein: CSVEHGDRGNEQFF.

V gene TRBV4-2 combines with J gene TRBJ1-5; TRBD1 is a possible D gene (5 bases). The ends were cut back, 4 bases at V and 3 bases at J, with 13 bases in the middle. In germline, CDR1 is LGHNA, CDR2 YNFKEQ. The CDR3 is 15 residues long. The CDR3 spells CASSPGGGDNQPQHF. The CDR3 DNA follows: TGTGCCAGCAGCCCAGGAGGAGGGGACAATCAGCCCCAGCATTTT.

This clone came up many times. This rearrangement joins TRBV10-2 to TRBJ1-4, with 8 bases aligning to TRBD1. The CDR3 consists of 16 residues. With V trimmed by 3 bases and J by 8 bases, 11 bases remained unmatched. Looked up from germline, CDR1 is WSHSY and CDR2 is SAAADI. This CDR3 reads CASSEARQGRGEKLFF. CDR3 sequence (DNA): TGCGCCAGCAGTGAAGCTAGACAGGGGCGGGGGGAAAAACTGTTTTTT.

The chain employs TRBV28 and TRBJ2-6, with 10 positions matching TRBD1. V trimming: 5 bases; J trimming: 0 bases; junction bases outside the gene matches: 7. The germline CDR1 and CDR2 sequences are MDHEN and SYDVKM. The CDR3 totals 18 residues. This CDR3 reads CASSTRDRGPSGANVLTF. The DNA of the CDR3 is TGTGCCAGCAGTACCCGGGACAGGGGACCCTCTGGGGCCAACGTCCTGACTTTC. Supplemented by reference TRBV28 and TRBJ2-6, the full variable domain reads DVKVTQSSRYLVKRTGEKVFLECVQDMDHENMFWYRQDPGLGLRLIYFSYDVKMKEKGDIPEGYSVSREKKERFSLILESASTNQTSMYLCASSTRDRGPSGANVLTFGAGSRLTVL.

The V and J genes are TRBV9 and TRBJ1-2; D unclear. CDR1 SGDLS and CDR2 YYNGEE come from the germline V gene. The CDR3 runs 12 residues. V lost 3 bases and J 5 bases, leaving 8 bases between the germline ends. The CDR3 DNA sequence: TGTGCCAGCAGCGCCATAGGTTATGGCTACACCTTC. The encoded protein is CASSAIGYGYTF.

J is TRBJ2-5 and V is TRBV7-2, with 9 bases fitting TRBD2. V lost 5 bases to trimming and J lost 2 bases; unmatched junction nucleotides: 3. Germline V gives CDR1 SGHTA, CDR2 FQGNSA. The CDR3 covers 14 residues. The CDR3 loop is CASSPTSGQETQYF. The CDR3 bases are TGTGCCAGCAGCCCGACTAGCGGACAAGAGACCCAGTACTTC.